This T cell receptor beta chain was captured by sequencing in a study of blood T cell repertoires in COVID-19 (dated by TCRdb to 2020 to 2022). Study-wide context: Samples covering the acute and convalescent phases of COVID-19 were provided by collaborators in the United States, Italy and Spain. The prospective study material was composed of cDNA or gDNA derived from T cells, B-cell-depleted T cells, or PBMCs. The sample metadata nearly always contained a de-identified subject ID, COVID-19 status, age in years and sex. Where available, HLA class I and class II types were obtained from metadata supplied by the sample provider rather than from assay-based typing. The repertoires were released in a freely available public database intended as a resource for research on the immune response to SARS-CoV-2. The samples were drawn from the first 160 participants of the ongoing ImmuneRACE study and from under 1,500 subjects provided by 6 global collaborators. Deeply sampled blood TCRbeta repertoires from subjects exposed to, actively infected with, or recovered from COVID-19 were included in the dataset.

The collaborating institutions used their own protocols to collect whole blood in K2EDTA tubes. For TCRbeta analysis, collaborators shipped samples in one of three forms: frozen whole blood, isolated PBMCs, or DNA extracted from either of those sample types. The immunoSEQ Assay, a bias-controlled multiplex PCR, was used to amplify TCRbeta CDR3 regions from genomic DNA. Processing in the source paper ran as follows. Nucleated cell counts per sample were estimated from amplification of reference gene primers within the assay. Sequence reads were collapsed and filtered to measure the absolute abundance of every unique TCRbeta CDR3 rearrangement. For each sample, productive Simpson clonality was calculated by taking the square root of Simpson's diversity index across productive rearrangements. This immuneACCESS table, as held by TCRdb, lists in-frame sequences with V and J called but not all clones. Of the missing ones, under half trace to an unresolved V gene in checked studies; the others have no known cause. The V and J calls and clone size come from that table; D and trimming were worked out from the DNA. For this sample there are 250,000 to 300,000 clones; roughly 86% appear just once. 0.65% to 0.95% of the sample rests with the top ten.

With regard to this clone: This clone's antigen is unknown. One base away there is no much larger clone; base qualities are not given.

The research as a whole found: Clinical and demographic metadata were provided uncurated, with the amount varying by source and participant.

V and J are truncated by 7 bases and 7 bases respectively, leaving an intervening sequence of 13 bases. From the cysteine through the phenylalanine, the CDR3 covers 13 amino acids. Only the CDR3 DNA is retained, 39 bases long and in frame from the first base. This receptor was taken from a woman aged 25 to 45 with acute or convalescent COVID-19. Here the chain combines TRBV12-3 or TRBV12-4 and TRBJ1-4, and TRBD1 may be the D gene, going by 5 matching bases. Sequencing input: peripheral blood. The CDR3 sequence is CASNRGVGEKLFF. The base sequence is TGTGCCAGCAATCGGGGGGTTGGTGAAAAACTGTTTTTT.